This entry is about one T cell receptor (beta chain). The entry originates in a study of response to subunit inactivated influenza vaccine. J gave up 3 bases and V 2 bases, and 10 bases lay outside the gene matches. This CDR3 spans 17 amino acids. The V gene's germline CDR1 is MGHDK and CDR2 SYGVNS. Each CDR3 protein gets one entry after TCRdb re-called the RT-PCR reads with MiXCR. Altogether more than 450,000 distinct CDR3 sequences are present, 11% being singletons, with the ten largest covering approximately 11%. These same records also appear under a second study, on T cells expressing NK-cell markers. Per that paper: In generating TCR beta cDNA, 5'RACE template switching with UMIs was used. Among the experiments, several used an anti-gamma-delta TCR antibody to restrict sorting to alpha-beta TCR T cells.

The chain links TRBV25-1 to TRBJ2-1, with 7 bases aligning to TRBD2. This clonotype was obtained from a man aged 50-59 years who received an inactivated influenza vaccine. The input for sequencing was PBMCs from blood, taken on the day of vaccination. CDR3 DNA sequence: TGTGCCAGCAGTGAAGGATCCGGCGGGAGTGGCTACAATGAGCAGTTCTTC. Its protein product is CASSEGSGGSGYNEQFF.